What follows describes a single TCR beta chain. The CDR3 sequence is 15 residues long. The germline V gene encodes CDR1 ENHRY and CDR2 SYGVKD. V was shortened by 2 bases and J by 2 bases, with 9 bases between the two germline ends. These data come from a study of blood T cell repertoires in COVID-19. Seattle participants joined during active infection and were tracked over time. Original processing notes: Estimated nucleated cell counts came from reference gene primer amplification. TCRdb keeps only in-frame clones here, not all; method: immunoSEQ multiplex PCR. D and trimming come from the DNA, and the V and J calls and clone size come from that table. Of hundreds of thousands of clones detected, 90% appear once; the ten largest clones hold around 0.96%.

The genes are TRBV10-3 and TRBJ2-2; D is unresolved. Specimen: peripheral blood. The sequence was collected from a woman aged 40 to 49 with COVID-19, enrolled during active disease. This CDR3 reads CAISEQQTNTGELFF. The CDR3 region has the DNA TGTGCCATCAGTGAGCAACAGACCAACACCGGGGAGCTGTTTTTT.